These 21 T cell receptor beta chains were all obtained from the same sample, sequenced in a study of blood T cell repertoires in COVID-19. The table came from immunoSEQ multiplex PCR; TCRdb's copy has only in-frame clones and leaves some out. The sample shows 56,000 or so clones, roughly three quarters of them seen only once. What was sequenced was peripheral blood. All receptors come from a woman between 70 and 85 years old with acute or convalescent COVID-19.

CDR3 nucleotides: TGTGCCAGTACTGCAGTTTTGGGCCTCGGTAGCTCCTACAATGAGCAGTTCTTC. It is translated as CASTAVLGLGSSYNEQFF. The chain links TRBV19 to TRBJ2-1; no firm D call. The ends were cut back, 7 bases at V and 0 bases at J, with 22 bases in the middle. There are 18 residues in the CDR3. Germline CDR1 LNHDA, CDR2 SQIVND (reference sequence).

The chain uses TRBV5-1 and TRBJ2-2; possibly TRBD2 for D (7 bases). V was cut by 5 bases and J by 4 bases, with 15 bases left in between. Germline V gives CDR1 SGHRS, CDR2 YFSETQ. The CDR3 extends over 15 amino acids. The CDR3 sequence is CASRDPGGLTGELFF. CDR3 DNA: TGCGCCAGCAGGGATCCGGGGGGCCTCACCGGGGAGCTGTTTTTT.

This chain uses TRBV18 with TRBJ1-1; D perhaps matches TRBD1 (5 bases). Germline V CDR1 and CDR2: KGHSH, LQKENI. The CDR3 loop spans 12 amino acids. V was cut by 5 bases and J by 4 bases, with 8 bases left in between. The CDR3 spells CASSKGSTEAFF. CDR3 sequence (DNA): TGTGCCAGCTCAAAGGGGTCCACTGAAGCTTTCTTT.

The chain links TRBV7-8 to TRBJ1-1; D is perhaps TRBD1 (5 bases). CDR3 length: 15 amino acids. V was clipped by 3 bases and J by 7 bases, with 18 bases between them. In germline, CDR1 is SGHVS, CDR2 FQNEAQ. The CDR3 DNA sequence: TGTGCCAGCAGCTTTCGACCGGGGGTCATTGATGAAGCTTTCTTT. It encodes CASSFRPGVIDEAFF.

The chain joins TRBV5-8 to TRBJ1-5; 9 bases align to TRBD1. CDR1 is SGHTS and CDR2 is YDEGEE in the germline V gene. V dropped 3 bases and J dropped 6; count of bases not matched to a gene: 7. CDR3 length: 15 amino acids. The CDR3 region has the DNA TGTGCCAGCAGCTGGGACAGGGTAACGGGTCAGCCCCAGCATTTT. The encoded protein is CASSWDRVTGQPQHF. The full variable domain, completed using reference TRBV5-8 and TRBJ1-5, is EAGVTQSPTHLIKTRGQQATLRCSPISGHTSVYWYQQALGLGLQFLLWYDEGEERNRGNFPPRFSGRQFPNYSSELNVNALELEDSALYLCASSWDRVTGQPQHFGDGTRLSIL.

This clone came up a few times. The gene calls are TRBV6-5 and TRBJ1-2, with D perhaps TRBD1 (6 bases). CDR1 is MNHEY and CDR2 is SVGAGI in the germline V gene. The CDR3 is 13 amino acids. Trimming took off 6 bases at V and 7 bases at J, with 15 bases between the two ends. CDR3 nucleotides: TGTGCCAGCAGGACGACAGGTTATGTTGGCTACACCTTC. It is translated as CASRTTGYVGYTF.

This sequence joins TRBV14 and TRBJ2-7; 10 bases align to TRBD2. Germline lookup yields CDR1 SGHDN and CDR2 FVKESK. The CDR3 is made up of 18 amino acids. V lost 1 base, J lost 0 bases, and 9 bases stayed unmatched. The DNA for the CDR3 is TGTGCCAGCAGCCAAGGAAGTTTAGGGACTAGCGACTCCTACGAGCAGTACTTC. It codes for CASSQGSLGTSDSYEQYF.

The CDR3 DNA is TGTGCCAGCAGCGCCCAGACAGGGAGCAACACTGAAGCTTTCTTT. Translated: CASSAQTGSNTEAFF. V gene TRBV9 combines with J gene TRBJ1-1; TRBD1 agrees at 7 bases. The V segment lost 3 bases and the J segment 2 bases; nucleotides outside the gene matches: 7. The CDR3 is 15 amino acids. Per the germline V gene, CDR1 is SGDLS and CDR2 is YYNGEE.

The rearrangement uses TRBV12-5 and TRBJ2-1; the D gene is possibly TRBD1 (6 bases). Germline CDR1 is LGHNT and CDR2 is FRNRAP. CDR3 length: 18 residues. Trimming removed 1 base at V and 4 bases at J, with 20 bases between. CDR3 DNA sequence: TGTGCTAGTGGTTTGGCCCCTCGTACAGGGCCCCTATACAATGAGCAGTTCTTC. Translation gives CASGLAPRTGPLYNEQFF.

This rearrangement joins TRBV19 to TRBJ2-3; 11 bases fit TRBD1. This CDR3 comprises 17 residues. With 5 bases clipped from V and 0 bases from J, the junction kept 7 bases outside the gene matches. Germline assignment: CDR1 LNHDA and CDR2 SQIVND (reference sequence). In nucleotides, the CDR3 is TGTGCCAGTAGTGCCCCTCGGGACAGGGGGAGCACAGATACGCAGTATTTT. It codes for CASSAPRDRGSTDTQYF.

In its sample, this clone was seen a few times. The gene calls are TRBV10-3 and TRBJ1-1; D is perhaps TRBD1 (5 bases). CDR3 length: 15 amino acids. The V and J ends lost 0 bases and 4 bases respectively, with 12 bases between them. Per germline, CDR1 ENHRY and CDR2 SYGVKD. The CDR3 sequence: CAISESGKGITEAFF. The CDR3, as DNA: TGTGCCATCAGTGAGTCTGGGAAGGGGATCACTGAAGCTTTCTTT.

V and J are TRBV18 and TRBJ2-7; no clear D. This CDR3 is 12 amino acids long. Per germline, CDR1 KGHSH and CDR2 LQKENI. V was shortened by 1 base and J by 5 bases, with 6 bases between the two germline ends. CDR3 in amino acids: CASSPLGHEQYF. The CDR3 nucleotides are TGTGCCAGCTCACCACTCGGTCACGAGCAGTACTTC.

The CDR3, as DNA: TGTGCCCTCCCTCGGACCGACTATGGCGGCTACACCTTC. Translation: CALPRTDYGGYTF. The chain combines TRBV30 with TRBJ1-2; D not certain. V lost 8 bases, J lost 8 bases, and 21 bases lay in between. This CDR3 is built from 13 residues. CDR1 is GTSNPN, CDR2 SVGIG, per germline (reference sequence). Combining the CDR3 with reference TRBV30 and TRBJ1-2 gives the whole variable domain SQTIHQWPATLVQPVGSPLSLECTVEGTSNPNLYWYRQAAGRGLQLLFYSVGIGQISSEVPQNLSASRPQDRQFILSSKKLLLSDSGFYLCALPRTDYGGYTFGSGTRLTVV.

The chain combines TRBV30 with TRBJ1-6, with no clear D. The germline gives CDR1 GTSNPN, CDR2 SVGIG (reference sequence). This CDR3 region has 15 residues. V was clipped by 3 bases and J by 6 bases, with 15 bases between them. CDR3 sequence: CAWRRRGSPNSPLHF. Here the CDR3 DNA reads TGTGCCTGGAGAAGGCGAGGCAGCCCTAATTCACCCCTCCACTTT.

The chain carries TRBV5-1 and TRBJ2-3, with 10 bases identical to TRBD2. V shed 1 base and J 4 bases; nucleotides not matched to a gene: 6. CDR1 is SGHRS and CDR2 is YFSETQ in the germline V gene. The length of the CDR3 is 16 residues. The CDR3 spells CASSLFVSGGPDTQYF. The DNA of the CDR3 is TGCGCCAGCAGCTTGTTCGTTAGCGGGGGGCCAGATACGCAGTATTTT.

V gene TRBV2 combines with J gene TRBJ1-1; 9 nucleotides line up with TRBD1. The CDR3 totals 17 residues. V trimming: 7 bases; J trimming: 5 bases; junction bases outside the gene matches: 17. Germline loops: CDR1 SNHLY, CDR2 FYNNEI. CDR3 residues: CASTAVNRGRRYTEAFF. For the CDR3, the DNA is TGTGCCAGCACCGCAGTTAACAGGGGGCGCAGGTATACTGAAGCTTTCTTT.

The CDR3 sequence: CAIKGLAEFGEQYF. The CDR3 region has the DNA TGTGCCATCAAGGGACTAGCGGAGTTTGGCGAGCAGTACTTC. The chain links TRBV10-3 to TRBJ2-7; 11 bases are a match to TRBD2. CDR1 ENHRY and CDR2 SYGVKD come from the germline V gene. J gave up 6 bases and V 7 bases, and 8 bases lay outside the gene matches. CDR3 size: 14 residues.

The rearrangement links TRBV9 to TRBJ1-3; TRBD1 aligns across 8 bases. CDR3 length equals 15 residues. CDR1 is SGDLS, CDR2 YYNGEE, per germline. The junction had 3 bases not matched to a gene; V was cut back by 0 bases and J by 4 bases. Here the CDR3 reads CASSVAPGGGNTIYF. As DNA, the CDR3 is TGTGCCAGCAGCGTAGCCCCAGGGGGCGGAAACACCATATATTTT.

V gene TRBV4-2 combines with J gene TRBJ2-5, with a possible D match to TRBD2 (6 bases). V lost 4 bases and J 2 bases, leaving 20 bases between the germline ends. CDR3 length equals 17 residues. CDR1 and CDR2 (germline): LGHNA, YNFKEQ. This CDR3 reads CASSPGTGGVGQETQYF. The CDR3 coding sequence is TGTGCCAGCAGCCCAGGCACCGGCGGGGTGGGGCAAGAGACCCAGTACTTC.

The chain has TRBV2 and TRBJ2-2; the D gene is possibly TRBD1 (6 bases). Germline V lookup: CDR1 SNHLY, CDR2 FYNNEI. The germline V and J ends were trimmed by 8 bases and 4 bases, with 11 bases remaining between them. This CDR3 comprises 13 residues. The CDR3 nucleotides are TGTGCCAGCCAAGGACAGACCACCGGGGAGCTGTTTTTT. It yields the protein CASQGQTTGELFF. Looking up the rest from reference TRBV2 and TRBJ2-2 gives the full variable domain: EPEVTQTPSHQVTQMGQEVILRCVPISNHLYFYWYRQILGQKVEFLVSFYNNEISEKSEIFDDQFSVERPDGSNFTLKIRSTKLEDSAMYFCASQGQTTGELFFGEGSRLTVL.

The rearrangement links TRBV2 to TRBJ2-5, with 12 bases matching TRBD2. CDR1 is SNHLY, CDR2 FYNNEI, per germline. After removal of 6 bases from V and 0 bases from J, the junction contained 5 bases not matched to a gene. The CDR3 loop spans 16 amino acids. The CDR3, as DNA: TGTGCCAGCAGAGCCTGGACTAGCGGGGACCAAGAGACCCAGTACTTC. This encodes CASRAWTSGDQETQYF.